Sequencing of this T cell receptor (beta chain) was carried out in a study of cytomegalovirus exposure and HLA in healthy donors. Concerning this clone: Its antigen is as yet unknown.

General study results and limits: In a later analysis, most CMV-associated TCR beta chains appeared HLA-restricted. Beyond CMV serostatus, there was no information to go on about immune exposure.

Each donor was healthy, and each was a bone marrow donor. Donors showed nominal health when sampled, although they likely had unrecorded immune exposures. The primer mix had 60 Vbeta and 13 Jbeta primers. Clones were read by immunoSEQ multiplex PCR, and TCRdb kept only the in-frame ones, dropping some. The table has approximately 110,000 clones, less than 80% seen once. The receptor's source is a man aged 25 to 45 in good health and CMV-seropositive. Sequencing used PBMCs.

The CDR3 DNA reads TGTGCCACGTACAGTCAAGAGACCCAGTACTTC. This sequence encodes CATYSQETQYF. The chain joins TRBV6-6 to TRBJ2-5; no clear D. The germline gives CDR1 MNHNY, CDR2 SVGAGI (reference sequence). V lost 10 bases and J lost 2, with 8 bases in between. This CDR3 is 11 amino acids long.